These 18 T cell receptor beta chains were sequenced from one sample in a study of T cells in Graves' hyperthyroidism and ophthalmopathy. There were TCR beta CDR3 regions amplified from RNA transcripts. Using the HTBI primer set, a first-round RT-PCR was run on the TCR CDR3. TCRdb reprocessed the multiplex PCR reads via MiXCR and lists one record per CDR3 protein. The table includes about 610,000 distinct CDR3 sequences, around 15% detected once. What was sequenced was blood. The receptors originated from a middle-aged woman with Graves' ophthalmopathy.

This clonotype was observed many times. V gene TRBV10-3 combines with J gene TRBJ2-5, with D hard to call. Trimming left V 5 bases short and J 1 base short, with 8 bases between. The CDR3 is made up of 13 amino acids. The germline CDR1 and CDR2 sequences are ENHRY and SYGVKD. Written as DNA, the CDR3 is TGTGCCATCAGTTTAGAACTCCAAGAGACCCAGTACTTC. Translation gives CAISLELQETQYF.

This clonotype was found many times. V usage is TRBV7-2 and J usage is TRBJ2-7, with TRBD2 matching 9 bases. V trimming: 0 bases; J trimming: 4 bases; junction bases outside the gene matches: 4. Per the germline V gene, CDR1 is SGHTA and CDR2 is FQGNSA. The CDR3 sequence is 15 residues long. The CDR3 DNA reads TGTGCCAGCAGCTTAGCGGCGGGAGGGCAATACGAGCAGTACTTC. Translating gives CASSLAAGGQYEQYF. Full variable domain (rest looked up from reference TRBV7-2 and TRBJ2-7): GAGVSQSPSNKVTEKGKDVELRCDPISGHTALYWYRQSLGQGLEFLIYFQGNSAPDKSGLPSDRFSAERTGGSVSTLTIQRTQQEDSAVYLCASSLAAGGQYEQYFGPGTRLTVT.

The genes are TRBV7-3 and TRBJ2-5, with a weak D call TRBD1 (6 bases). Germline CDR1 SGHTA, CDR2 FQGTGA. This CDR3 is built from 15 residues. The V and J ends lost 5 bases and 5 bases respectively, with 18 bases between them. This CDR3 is CASSPSRDTWETQYF. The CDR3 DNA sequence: TGTGCCAGCAGCCCGTCCCGGGACACCTGGGAGACCCAGTACTTC.

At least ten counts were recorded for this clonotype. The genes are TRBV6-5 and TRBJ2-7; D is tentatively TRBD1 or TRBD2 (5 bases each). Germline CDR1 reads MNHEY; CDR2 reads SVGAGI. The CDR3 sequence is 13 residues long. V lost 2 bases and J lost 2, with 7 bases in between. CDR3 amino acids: CASSYGGTYEQYF. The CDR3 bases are TGTGCCAGCAGTTACGGGGGAACCTACGAGCAGTACTTC.

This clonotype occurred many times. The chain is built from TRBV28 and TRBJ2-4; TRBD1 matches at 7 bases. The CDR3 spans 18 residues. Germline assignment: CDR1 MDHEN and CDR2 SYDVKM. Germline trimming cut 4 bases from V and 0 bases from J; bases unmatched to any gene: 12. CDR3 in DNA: TGTGCCAGCAGTTCGGTGGGGACAGTCTTTTTAGCCAAAAACATTCAGTACTTC. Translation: CASSSVGTVFLAKNIQYF. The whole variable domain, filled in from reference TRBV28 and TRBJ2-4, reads DVKVTQSSRYLVKRTGEKVFLECVQDMDHENMFWYRQDPGLGLRLIYFSYDVKMKEKGDIPEGYSVSREKKERFSLILESASTNQTSMYLCASSSVGTVFLAKNIQYFGAGTRLSVL.

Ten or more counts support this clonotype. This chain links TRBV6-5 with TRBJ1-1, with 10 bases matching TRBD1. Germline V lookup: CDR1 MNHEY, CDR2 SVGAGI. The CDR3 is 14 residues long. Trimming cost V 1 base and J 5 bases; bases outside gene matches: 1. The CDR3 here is CASSYWTGGTEAFF. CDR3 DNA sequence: TGTGCCAGCAGTTACTGGACAGGGGGAACTGAAGCTTTCTTT.

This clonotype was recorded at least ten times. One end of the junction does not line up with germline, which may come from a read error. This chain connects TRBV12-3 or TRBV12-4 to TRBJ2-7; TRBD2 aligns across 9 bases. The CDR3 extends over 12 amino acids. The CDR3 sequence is CASRLAGAQQYF. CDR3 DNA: TGTGCCAGCAGGTTAGCGGGAGCTCAGCAGTACTTC.

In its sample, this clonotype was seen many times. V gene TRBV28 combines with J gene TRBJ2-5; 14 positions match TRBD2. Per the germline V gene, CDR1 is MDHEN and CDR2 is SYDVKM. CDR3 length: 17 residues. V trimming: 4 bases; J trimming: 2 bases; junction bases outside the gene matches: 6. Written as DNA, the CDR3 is TGTGCCAGCAGTTCCCCGCGGACTAGCGGGAGGCAAGAGACCCAGTACTTC. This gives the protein CASSSPRTSGRQETQYF.

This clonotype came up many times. The CDR3 spells CASSLQGYGANVLTF. CDR3 DNA sequence: TGTGCCAGCAGTCTACAGGGCTATGGGGCCAACGTCCTGACTTTC. The chain couples TRBV6-2 or TRBV6-3 to TRBJ2-6, with D possibly being TRBD1 (6 bases). Per germline, CDR1 MNHEY and CDR2 SVGEGT. This CDR3 region has 15 residues. The V and J ends lost 5 bases and 3 bases respectively, with 11 bases between them.

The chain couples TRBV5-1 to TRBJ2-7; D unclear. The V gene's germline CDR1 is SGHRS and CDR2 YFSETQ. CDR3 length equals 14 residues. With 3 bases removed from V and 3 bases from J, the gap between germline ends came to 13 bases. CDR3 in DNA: TGCGCCAGCAGCTCCAACCCAGACGACTACGAGCAGTACTTC. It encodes CASSSNPDDYEQYF.

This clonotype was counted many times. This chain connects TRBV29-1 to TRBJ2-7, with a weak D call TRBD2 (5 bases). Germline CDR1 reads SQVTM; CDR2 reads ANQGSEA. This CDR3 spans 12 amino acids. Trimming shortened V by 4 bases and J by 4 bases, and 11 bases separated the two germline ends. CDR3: CSVVGNRYEQYF. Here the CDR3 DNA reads TGCAGCGTTGTCGGGAATCGGTACGAGCAGTACTTC.

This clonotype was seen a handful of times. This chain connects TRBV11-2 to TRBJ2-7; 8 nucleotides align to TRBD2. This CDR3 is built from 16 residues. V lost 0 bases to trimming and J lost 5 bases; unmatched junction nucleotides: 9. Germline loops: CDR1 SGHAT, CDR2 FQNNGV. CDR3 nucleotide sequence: TGTGCCAGCAGCTTAGAGCGGGGGGTTGTAAGCAACGAGCAGTACTTC. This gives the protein CASSLERGVVSNEQYF. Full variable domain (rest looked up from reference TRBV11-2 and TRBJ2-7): EAGVAQSPRYKIIEKRQSVAFWCNPISGHATLYWYQQILGQGPKLLIQFQNNGVVDDSQLPKDRFSAERLKGVDSTLKIQPAKLEDSAVYLCASSLERGVVSNEQYFGPGTRLTVT.

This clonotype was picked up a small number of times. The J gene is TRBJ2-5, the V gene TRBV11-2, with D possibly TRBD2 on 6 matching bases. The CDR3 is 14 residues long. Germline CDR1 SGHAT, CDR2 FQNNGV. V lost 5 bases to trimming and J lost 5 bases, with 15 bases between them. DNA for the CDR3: TGTGCCAGCAGCCTCCGGGGGTCCAGGGAGACCCAGTACTTC. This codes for CASSLRGSRETQYF.

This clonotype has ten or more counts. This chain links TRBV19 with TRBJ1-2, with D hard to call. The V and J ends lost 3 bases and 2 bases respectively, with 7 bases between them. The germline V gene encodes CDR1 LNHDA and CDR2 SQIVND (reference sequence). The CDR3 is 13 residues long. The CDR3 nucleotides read TGTGCCAGTAGTATCACGGGGAACTATGGCTACACCTTC. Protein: CASSITGNYGYTF.

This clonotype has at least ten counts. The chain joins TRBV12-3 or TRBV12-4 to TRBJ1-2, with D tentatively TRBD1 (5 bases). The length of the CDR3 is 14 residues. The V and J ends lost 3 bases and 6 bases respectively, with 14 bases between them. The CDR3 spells CASSLGPEVDGYTF. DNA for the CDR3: TGTGCCAGCAGTTTGGGACCGGAGGTCGATGGCTACACCTTC.

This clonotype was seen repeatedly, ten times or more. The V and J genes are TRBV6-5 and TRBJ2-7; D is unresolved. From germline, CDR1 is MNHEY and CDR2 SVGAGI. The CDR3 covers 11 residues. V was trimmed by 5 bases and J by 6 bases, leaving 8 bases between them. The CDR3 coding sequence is TGTGCCAGCAGTACGGGTATCGAGCAGTACTTC. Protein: CASSTGIEQYF.

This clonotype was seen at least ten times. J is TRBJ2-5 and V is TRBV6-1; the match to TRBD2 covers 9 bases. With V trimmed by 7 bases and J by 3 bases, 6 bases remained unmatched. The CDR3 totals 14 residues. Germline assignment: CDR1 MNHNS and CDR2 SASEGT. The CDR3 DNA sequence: TGTGCCAGCAACGTAGCGGGGGTCGAAGAGACCCAGTACTTC. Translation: CASNVAGVEETQYF.

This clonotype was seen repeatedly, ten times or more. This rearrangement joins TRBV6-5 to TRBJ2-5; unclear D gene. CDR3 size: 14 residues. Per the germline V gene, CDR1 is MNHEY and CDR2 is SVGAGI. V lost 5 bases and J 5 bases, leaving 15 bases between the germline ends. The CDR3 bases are TGTGCCAGCAGTCAGATGGGAACTTTCGAGACCCAGTACTTC. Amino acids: CASSQMGTFETQYF.